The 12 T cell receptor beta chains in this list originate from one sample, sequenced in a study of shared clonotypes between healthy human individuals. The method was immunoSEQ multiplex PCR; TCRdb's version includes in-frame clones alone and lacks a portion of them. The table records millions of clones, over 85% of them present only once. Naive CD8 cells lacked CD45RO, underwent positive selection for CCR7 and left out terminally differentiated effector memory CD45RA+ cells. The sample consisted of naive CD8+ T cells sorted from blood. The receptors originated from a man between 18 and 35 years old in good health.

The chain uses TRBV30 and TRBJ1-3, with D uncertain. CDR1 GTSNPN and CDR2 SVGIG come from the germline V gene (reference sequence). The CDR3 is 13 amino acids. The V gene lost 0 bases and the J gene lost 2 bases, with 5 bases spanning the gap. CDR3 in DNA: TGTGCCTGGAGTGTCACAACTGGAAACACCATATATTTT. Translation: CAWSVTTGNTIYF.

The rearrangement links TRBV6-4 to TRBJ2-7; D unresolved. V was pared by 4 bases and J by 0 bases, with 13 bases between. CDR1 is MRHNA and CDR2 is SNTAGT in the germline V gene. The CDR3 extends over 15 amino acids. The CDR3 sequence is CASSALNPSSYEQYF. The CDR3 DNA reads TGTGCCAGCAGTGCCCTGAACCCTAGCTCCTACGAGCAGTACTTC.

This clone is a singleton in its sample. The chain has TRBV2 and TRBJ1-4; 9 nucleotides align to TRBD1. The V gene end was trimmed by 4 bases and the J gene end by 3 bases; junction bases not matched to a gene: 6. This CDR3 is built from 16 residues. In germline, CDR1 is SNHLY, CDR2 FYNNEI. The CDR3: CASSGYRTGANEKLFF. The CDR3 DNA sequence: TGTGCCAGCAGTGGGTACCGGACAGGGGCTAATGAAAAACTGTTTTTT.

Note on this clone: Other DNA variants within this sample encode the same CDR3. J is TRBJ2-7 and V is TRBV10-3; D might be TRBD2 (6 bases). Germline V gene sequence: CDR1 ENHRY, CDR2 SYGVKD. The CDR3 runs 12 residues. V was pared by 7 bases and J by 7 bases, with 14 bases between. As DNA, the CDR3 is TGTGCCATCACGGGGGACCCGGGGGAGCAGTACTTC. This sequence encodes CAITGDPGEQYF.

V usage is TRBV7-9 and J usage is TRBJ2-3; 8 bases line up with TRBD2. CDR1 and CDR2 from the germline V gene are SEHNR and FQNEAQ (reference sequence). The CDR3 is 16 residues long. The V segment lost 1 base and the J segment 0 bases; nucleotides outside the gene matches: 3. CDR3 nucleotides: TGTGCCAGCAGCTTAGTTGCTAGCGGGAGCACAGATACGCAGTATTTT. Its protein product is CASSLVASGSTDTQYF.

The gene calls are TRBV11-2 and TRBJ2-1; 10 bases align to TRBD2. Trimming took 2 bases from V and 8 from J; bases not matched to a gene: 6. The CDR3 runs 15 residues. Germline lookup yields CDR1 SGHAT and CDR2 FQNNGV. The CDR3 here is CASSLFVSGGDEQFF. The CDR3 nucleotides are TGTGCCAGCAGCTTATTTGTGAGCGGGGGGGATGAGCAGTTCTTC.

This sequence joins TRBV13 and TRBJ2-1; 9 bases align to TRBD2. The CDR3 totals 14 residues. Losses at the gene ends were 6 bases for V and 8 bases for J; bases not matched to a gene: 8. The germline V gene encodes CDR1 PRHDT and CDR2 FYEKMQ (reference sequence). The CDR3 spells CASRVEASGDEQFF. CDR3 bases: TGTGCCAGCAGGGTGGAGGCTAGCGGGGATGAGCAGTTCTTC.

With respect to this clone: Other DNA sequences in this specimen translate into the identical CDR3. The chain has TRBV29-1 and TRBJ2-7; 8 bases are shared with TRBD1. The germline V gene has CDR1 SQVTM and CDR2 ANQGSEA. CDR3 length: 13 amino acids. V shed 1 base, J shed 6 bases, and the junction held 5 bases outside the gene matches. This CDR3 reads CSVEGDRGSEQYF. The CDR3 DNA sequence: TGCAGCGTTGAAGGAGACAGGGGTTCCGAGCAGTACTTC.

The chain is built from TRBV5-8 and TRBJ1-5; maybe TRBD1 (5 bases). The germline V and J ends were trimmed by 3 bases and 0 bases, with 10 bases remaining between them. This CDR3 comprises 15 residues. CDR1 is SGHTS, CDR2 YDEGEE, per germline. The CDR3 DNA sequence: TGTGCCAGCAGCTCAGGTGGGGGTAGCAATCAGCCCCAGCATTTT. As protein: CASSSGGGSNQPQHF.

CDR3 protein: CASSAENQETQYF. The DNA for the CDR3 is TGTGCCAGCAGCGCGGAAAATCAAGAGACCCAGTACTTC. The chain is built from TRBV9 and TRBJ2-5; D gene unclear. Trimming removed 3 bases from V and 2 bases from J, with 8 bases in between. The germline V gene has CDR1 SGDLS and CDR2 YYNGEE. This CDR3 is built from 13 residues.

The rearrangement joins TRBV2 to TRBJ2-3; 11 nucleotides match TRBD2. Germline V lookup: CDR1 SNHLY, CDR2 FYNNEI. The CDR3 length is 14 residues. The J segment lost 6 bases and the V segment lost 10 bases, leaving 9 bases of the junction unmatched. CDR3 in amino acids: CANAGLAEWDTQYF. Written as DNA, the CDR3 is TGTGCCAACGCGGGACTAGCGGAATGGGATACGCAGTATTTT.

CDR3 sequence reads: CASSATSYEQYF. DNA for the CDR3: TGTGCCAGCAGCGCCACCTCCTACGAGCAGTACTTC. The chain links TRBV13 to TRBJ2-7; no definite D call. CDR1 and CDR2 from the germline V gene are PRHDT and FYEKMQ (reference sequence). Between the trimmed V and J ends, which lost 5 bases and 0 bases, there was a span of 5 bases. The CDR3 covers 12 residues.